Shown below are 7 T cell receptor beta chains from a single sample sequenced in a study of early T cells in non-severe SARS-CoV-2 infection. Via MiXCR, TCRdb re-called the 5' RACE reads, giving one row per CDR3 protein. The sample comprises fewer than 120,000 distinct CDR3 sequences, roughly an eighth of which are singletons, and approximately 4% rests with the top ten. The material sequenced was whole blood, taken at baseline. These receptors all come from an adult who was a healthcare worker with PCR-confirmed SARS-CoV-2 infection or an uninfected control (not recorded which).

This clonotype was observed many times. The V call is TRBV3-1, the J call TRBJ1-2, with a weak D call TRBD1 (5 bases). This CDR3 contains 16 residues. The V end lost 0 bases, the J end lost 2 bases, and 13 bases lay between the germline ends. CDR1 LGHDT and CDR2 YNNKEL come from the germline V gene (reference sequence). The CDR3 DNA sequence: TGTGCCAGCAGCCAAGAGGGGGACCCAAGGAACTATGGCTACACCTTC. Its protein is CASSQEGDPRNYGYTF.

This clonotype was seen ten or more times. The chain carries TRBV7-9 and TRBJ2-1, with D perhaps assigned TRBD1 or TRBD2 (5 bases each). This CDR3 comprises 16 residues. Trimming removed 1 base at V and 0 bases at J, with 10 bases between. CDR1 is SEHNR, CDR2 FQNEAQ, per germline (reference sequence). CDR3 sequence reads: CASSLGAGSSYNEQFF. The DNA of the CDR3 is TGTGCCAGCAGCTTAGGAGCAGGGAGCTCCTACAATGAGCAGTTCTTC.

The chain employs TRBV7-8 and TRBJ2-5; D ambiguous. CDR1 is SGHVS and CDR2 is FQNEAQ in the germline V gene. CDR3 size: 15 residues. V lost 6 bases, J lost 3 bases, and 17 bases lay in between. CDR3 coding DNA: TGTGCCAGCAGGGGCGGCCGATTACCTAAAGAGACCCAGTACTTC. It encodes CASRGGRLPKETQYF.

The V call is TRBV15, the J call TRBJ1-2; 9 bases are shared with TRBD1. The ends lost 0 bases at V and 5 bases at J; junction bases unmatched: 10. This CDR3 is built from 17 residues. The germline gives CDR1 LNHNV, CDR2 YYDKDF (reference sequence). The CDR3 spells CATSRDAGQGGLYGYTF. DNA for the CDR3: TGTGCCACCAGCAGAGATGCGGGACAGGGAGGTCTGTATGGCTACACCTTC.

This clonotype was recorded many times. The V and J genes are TRBV7-2 and TRBJ2-3; D call uncertain. CDR3 length equals 14 residues. CDR1 is SGHTA, CDR2 FQGNSA, per germline. Trimming pared 5 bases from V and 2 bases from J, leaving 11 bases between. CDR3 protein: CASSPTYSTDTQYF. CDR3 bases: TGTGCCAGCAGCCCTACCTACTCCACAGATACGCAGTATTTT.

This clonotype has just a few counts. The chain combines TRBV7-6 with TRBJ2-2; no reliable D call. This CDR3 contains 17 residues. The germline V gene has CDR1 SGHVS and CDR2 FNYEAQ. The V gene lost 5 bases and the J gene lost 1 base, with 17 bases spanning the gap. As DNA, the CDR3 is TGTGCCAGCAGCCCCCGAGCAGCCTCTCTGAACACCGGGGAGCTGTTTTTT. This translates into CASSPRAASLNTGELFF. Looking up the rest from reference TRBV7-6 and TRBJ2-2 gives the full variable domain: GAGVSQSPRYKVTKRGQDVALRCDPISGHVSLYWYRQALGQGPEFLTYFNYEAQQDKSGLPNDRFSAERPEGSISTLTIQRTEQRDSAMYRCASSPRAASLNTGELFFGEGSRLTVL.

This clonotype was picked up many times. CDR3 amino acids: CASSQGPAGRTDTQYF. The CDR3, as DNA: TGCGCCAGCAGCCAAGGACCAGCGGGACGCACAGATACGCAGTATTTT. V is TRBV4-1 and J is TRBJ2-3; 7 positions match TRBD2. V gave up 1 base and J gave up 1 base; unmatched junction bases: 5. The CDR3 is 16 amino acids. The germline V gene encodes CDR1 MGHRA and CDR2 YSYEKL.